Presented here are 27 T cell receptor beta chains from one specimen sequenced in a study of shared clonotypes between healthy human individuals. Clones were read by immunoSEQ multiplex PCR, and TCRdb kept only the in-frame ones, dropping some. The data hold under 2,000,000 clones, with about 95% observed a single time. Naive CD8 cells, CD45RO-negative and positively selected for CCR7, excluded terminally differentiated effector memory CD45RA+ cells. Sequenced input: naive CD8+ T cells sorted from blood. Every receptor here comes from a man younger than 35 in good health.

The genes are TRBV11-2 and TRBJ2-1; TRBD2 agrees at 12 bases. Germline V gene data show CDR1 as SGHAT and CDR2 as FQNNGV. J lost 3 bases, V lost 0 bases, and 6 bases had no gene match. The CDR3 loop spans 18 amino acids. In nucleotides, the CDR3 is TGTGCCAGCAGCTTAGACCCCACTAGCGGGGGGAACTACAATGAGCAGTTCTTC. It yields the protein CASSLDPTSGGNYNEQFF. The full variable domain, its missing parts supplied by reference TRBV11-2 and TRBJ2-1, is EAGVAQSPRYKIIEKRQSVAFWCNPISGHATLYWYQQILGQGPKLLIQFQNNGVVDDSQLPKDRFSAERLKGVDSTLKIQPAKLEDSAVYLCASSLDPTSGGNYNEQFFGPGTRLTVL.

This rearrangement joins TRBV4-3 to TRBJ2-3; 7 bases fit TRBD2. CDR3 length: 19 amino acids. Germline loops: CDR1 LGHNA, CDR2 YSLEER. Trimming took 0 bases from V and 0 from J; bases not matched to a gene: 12. The CDR3 loop is CASSQDLPLAESSTDTQYF. The DNA of the CDR3 is TGCGCCAGCAGCCAAGATCTTCCCCTAGCGGAATCTAGCACAGATACGCAGTATTTT.

The CDR3 loop reads CASSFRDSGEKLFF. CDR3 in DNA: TGTGCCAGCAGCTTCCGGGACAGTGGTGAAAAACTGTTTTTT. The V gene is TRBV7-9, the J gene TRBJ1-4; 7 bases agree with TRBD1. Germline-derived CDR1 and CDR2 are SEHNR and FQNEAQ (reference sequence). This CDR3 is built from 14 residues. The junction had 5 bases not matched to a gene; V was cut back by 3 bases and J by 7 bases.

The chain uses TRBV18 and TRBJ2-6; 9 positions agree with TRBD1. CDR3 length: 16 amino acids. Germline loops: CDR1 KGHSH, CDR2 LQKENI. V trimming: 5 bases; J trimming: 0 bases; junction bases outside the gene matches: 2. The chain's CDR3 is CASSATGGSGANVLTF. The CDR3, as DNA: TGTGCCAGCTCAGCGACAGGGGGCTCTGGGGCCAACGTCCTGACTTTC.

Comment on this clone: The junction does not match germline at one end; this may be a read error. The chain carries TRBV5-4 and TRBJ2-7, with D perhaps TRBD2 (6 bases). Germline CDR1 reads SGHNT; CDR2 reads YYREEE (reference sequence). This CDR3 comprises 15 residues. The CDR3 nucleotides read TGTGCCAGCAGCTTTTTTGGCGGGGACCCCTACGGGCAGTACTTC. Residues: CASSFFGGDPYGQYF.

V usage is TRBV25-1 and J usage is TRBJ2-6; a weak D match, TRBD2 (5 bases). Trimming shortened V by 10 bases and J by 8 bases, and 15 bases separated the two germline ends. The CDR3 is 13 residues long. Looked up from germline, CDR1 is MGHDK and CDR2 is SYGVNS. The CDR3 DNA sequence: TGTGCCACCGAGGTCGTCGGGACCAACGTCCTGACTTTC. This encodes CATEVVGTNVLTF.

The chain combines TRBV4-2 with TRBJ2-1; unclear D gene. CDR3 length: 13 amino acids. Deletions cut 1 base from V and 10 bases from J, with 11 bases between. The germline V gene encodes CDR1 LGHNA and CDR2 YNFKEQ. The CDR3 protein is CASSQAGVTEQFF. The CDR3 DNA sequence: TGTGCCAGCAGCCAAGCCGGTGTTACCGAGCAGTTCTTC.

The V and J genes are TRBV13 and TRBJ1-1, with D possibly being TRBD1 (6 bases). The CDR3 runs 16 residues. CDR1 is PRHDT and CDR2 is FYEKMQ in the germline V gene (reference sequence). The ends were cut back, 5 bases at V and 0 bases at J, with 16 bases in the middle. In DNA, the CDR3 is TGTGCCAGCAGCATACAGGGAAAGGGAATGAACACTGAAGCTTTCTTT. Its translation is CASSIQGKGMNTEAFF. The variable domain in full, with the rest retrieved from reference TRBV13 and TRBJ1-1, is AAGVIQSPRHLIKEKRETATLKCYPIPRHDTVYWYQQGPGQDPQFLISFYEKMQSDKGSIPDRFSAQQFSDYHSELNMSSLELGDSALYFCASSIQGKGMNTEAFFGQGTRLTVV.

The J gene is TRBJ2-7, the V gene TRBV5-5; D remains ambiguous. The CDR3 runs 13 residues. Germline CDR1 SGHKS, CDR2 YYEKEE (reference sequence). Trimming left V 2 bases short and J 3 bases short, with 9 bases between. The CDR3 DNA reads as TGTGCCAGCAGCTTCGTACTCAGCTACGAGCAGTACTTC. This gives the protein CASSFVLSYEQYF.

The chain is built from TRBV11-2 and TRBJ2-1; TRBD2 matches at 9 bases. The CDR3 totals 15 residues. Germline V gene lookup returns CDR1 SGHAT and CDR2 FQNNGV. The V segment lost 4 bases and the J segment 7 bases; nucleotides outside the gene matches: 8. The CDR3 DNA follows: TGTGCCAGCAGCTATAGCGGGAGTATAGATAATGAGCAGTTCTTC. Protein product: CASSYSGSIDNEQFF.

The chain combines TRBV5-1 with TRBJ2-7, with D possibly TRBD1 on 6 matching bases. The CDR3 consists of 13 residues. V was pared by 2 bases and J by 7 bases, with 13 bases between. The germline CDR1 and CDR2 sequences are SGHRS and YFSETQ. In DNA, the CDR3 is TGCGCCAGCAGCTTAAACTGGGGGCTGGAGCAGTACTTC. Translated: CASSLNWGLEQYF.

The genes are TRBV9 and TRBJ2-7; D may match TRBD1 or TRBD2 (6 bases each). V lost 0 bases, J lost 5 bases, and 15 bases lay in between. This CDR3 is 15 amino acids long. Germline V lookup: CDR1 SGDLS, CDR2 YYNGEE. The CDR3 loop reads CASSVALKGGDEQYF. In DNA form, the CDR3 reads TGTGCCAGCAGCGTAGCGCTTAAGGGGGGTGACGAGCAGTACTTC.

The chain joins TRBV5-6 to TRBJ1-1; no firm D call. The CDR3 contains 14 residues. V was pared by 1 base and J by 7 bases, with 14 bases between. The germline V gene has CDR1 SGHDT and CDR2 YYEEEE. CDR3 sequence reads: CASSLFSRVGEAFF. CDR3 nucleotide sequence: TGTGCCAGCAGCTTGTTCTCTAGAGTGGGTGAAGCTTTCTTT.

The chain joins TRBV5-3 to TRBJ2-1, with a tentative D call TRBD2 (5 bases). TRBV5-3 is given ORF status, its function remaining uncertain. The CDR3 totals 14 residues. V gave up 2 bases and J gave up 7 bases, with 13 bases separating them. CDR3 sequence (DNA): TGTGCCAGAAGCTTTTGGAGGCTGTGGAATGAGCAGTTCTTC. Translation gives CARSFWRLWNEQFF.

Only one count was recorded for this clone. The CDR3 is CASSQDRRGGYEQYF. The CDR3 DNA is TGCGCCAGCAGCCAAGATCGGAGAGGGGGCTACGAGCAGTACTTC. The chain uses TRBV4-1 and TRBJ2-7; TRBD1 is a possible D gene (6 bases). CDR1 and CDR2 from the germline V gene are MGHRA and YSYEKL. The CDR3 is 15 amino acids. Trimming cost V 0 bases and J 3 bases, with 12 bases left between them.

The V gene is TRBV2, the J gene TRBJ1-1, with D possibly matching TRBD1 (5 bases). Germline V CDR1 and CDR2: SNHLY, FYNNEI. V was clipped by 3 bases and J by 5 bases, with 13 bases between them. CDR3 size: 14 residues. CDR3 DNA: TGTGCCAGCAGTGAGCGAAGGGAGGGGACTGAAGCTTTCTTT. This codes for CASSERREGTEAFF. Full variable domain (outside the CDR3, taken from reference TRBV2 and TRBJ1-1): EPEVTQTPSHQVTQMGQEVILRCVPISNHLYFYWYRQILGQKVEFLVSFYNNEISEKSEIFDDQFSVERPDGSNFTLKIRSTKLEDSAMYFCASSERREGTEAFFGQGTRLTVV.

The J gene is TRBJ2-4, the V gene TRBV5-5; D unresolved. V shed 4 bases and J shed 7 bases, with 18 bases lying between them. Germline CDR1 and CDR2: SGHKS and YYEKEE (reference sequence). The CDR3 extends over 15 amino acids. CDR3 loop: CASSLIPGSGNIQYF. In DNA, the CDR3 is TGTGCCAGCAGCCTCATCCCCGGGTCCGGGAACATTCAGTACTTC.

This sequence joins TRBV29-1 and TRBJ2-7; D not certain. V was cut by 1 base and J by 1 base, with 14 bases left in between. The CDR3 is 15 amino acids. CDR1 and CDR2 (germline): SQVTM, ANQGSEA. The CDR3 bases are TGCAGCGTTGAAGTTACAGACGTCAATTCCTACGAGCAGTACTTC. Translation gives CSVEVTDVNSYEQYF.

V is TRBV6-6 and J is TRBJ2-7; 7 bases map to TRBD2. The V gene's germline CDR1 is MNHNY and CDR2 SVGAGI (reference sequence). Trimming at V came to 7 bases and at J to 7 bases, leaving 4 bases not matched to a gene. CDR3 length: 11 amino acids. CDR3 protein: CASTDGGEQYF. The CDR3 DNA reads as TGTGCCAGCACCGACGGGGGGGAGCAGTACTTC.

The chain combines TRBV27 with TRBJ1-4; the D gene is possibly TRBD1 (5 bases). Germline lookup yields CDR1 MNHEY and CDR2 SMNVEV (reference sequence). The CDR3 is 14 residues long. Trimming left V 6 bases short and J 7 bases short, with 15 bases between. CDR3 DNA sequence: TGTGCCAGCAGCCGAACCGGGGGAACTGAAAAACTGTTTTTT. Encoded protein: CASSRTGGTEKLFF.

The chain is built from TRBV10-2 and TRBJ1-6; no clear D gene. The CDR3 contains 16 residues. V lost 2 bases and J 1 base, leaving 9 bases between the germline ends. The germline gives CDR1 WSHSY, CDR2 SAAADI. The CDR3: CASSEAPLSYNSPLHF. CDR3 DNA sequence: TGCGCCAGCAGTGAGGCGCCACTTTCCTATAATTCACCCCTCCACTTT.

CDR3 sequence reads: CASSFGGPAFSTDTQYF. For the CDR3, the DNA is TGTGCCAGCAGCTTTGGGGGACCTGCCTTTAGCACAGATACGCAGTATTTT. The chain carries TRBV5-6 and TRBJ2-3; either TRBD1 or TRBD2 may fit D (5 bases each). The CDR3 spans 17 residues. The V gene lost 2 bases and the J gene lost 0 bases, with 16 bases spanning the gap. The germline V gene encodes CDR1 SGHDT and CDR2 YYEEEE.

A remark on this clone: This specimen includes other DNA sequences encoding the same CDR3. CDR3 nucleotides: TGTGCCAGCAGTTTTCAGGGGAACTACGAGCAGTACTTC. This codes for CASSFQGNYEQYF. The rearrangement uses TRBV27 and TRBJ2-7; D is possibly TRBD1 (6 bases). V lost 3 bases and J lost 3, with 9 bases in between. Per germline, CDR1 MNHEY and CDR2 SMNVEV (reference sequence). The CDR3 length is 13 residues.

As regards this clone: This sample also contains other DNA sequences that code for the same CDR3. V usage is TRBV19 and J usage is TRBJ2-7, with 9 bases aligning to TRBD2. From germline, CDR1 is LNHDA and CDR2 SQIVND (reference sequence). This CDR3 spans 13 amino acids. V dropped 3 bases and J dropped 4; count of bases not matched to a gene: 1. The CDR3 DNA reads as TGTGCCAGTAGTATGGGACTAGCTTACGAGCAGTACTTC. The encoded protein is CASSMGLAYEQYF.

This clone was detected only a few times. This sequence joins TRBV6-5 and TRBJ1-6; perhaps TRBD1 as D (5 bases). The germline V and J ends were trimmed by 4 bases and 9 bases, with 16 bases remaining between them. This CDR3 has 15 amino acids. The germline V gene has CDR1 MNHEY and CDR2 SVGAGI. The CDR3 sequence: CASSLTAPPGSPLHF. CDR3 coding DNA: TGTGCCAGCAGTTTGACAGCCCCTCCGGGTTCACCCCTCCACTTT.

This rearrangement joins TRBV2 to TRBJ2-6, with D possibly matching TRBD1 (5 bases). Germline CDR1 and CDR2: SNHLY and FYNNEI. V was clipped by 3 bases and J by 3 bases, with 24 bases between them. CDR3 size: 20 residues. For the CDR3, the DNA is TGTGCCAGCAGTGATTGGCAGGGTGGCTTAGTAGTGGTTGGGGCCAACGTCCTGACTTTC. Protein: CASSDWQGGLVVVGANVLTF.

The J gene is TRBJ2-7, the V gene TRBV6-1; the D gene is possibly TRBD1 (6 bases). Per germline, CDR1 MNHNS and CDR2 SASEGT. The CDR3 is 15 amino acids. Between the trimmed V and J ends, which lost 1 base and 3 bases, there was a span of 13 bases. The CDR3 reads CASSEVGAVDYEQYF. CDR3 DNA: TGTGCCAGCAGTGAAGTGGGGGCTGTGGACTACGAGCAGTACTTC.